This TCR beta chain was captured in a study of T cell clones after liver transplantation. Germline assignment: CDR1 MDHEN and CDR2 SYDVKM. The CDR3 length is 19 residues. The V gene lost 4 bases and the J gene lost 2 bases, with 23 bases spanning the gap. Assay: immunoSEQ multiplex PCR; the TCRdb copy retains only in-frame clones and omits some. Altogether 70,000 or so clones are present, about 92% being singletons, with the ten largest covering 0.75% to 1%. The receptor was derived from a human patient who received a liver transplant. These T cells may partly come from the graft donor. This sequence joins TRBV28 and TRBJ1-4, with a weak D call TRBD1 (5 bases). Sequencing was performed on CD4+ T cells from blood, taken around 25 months after liver transplant. The chain's CDR3 is CASSSPGREMSWTNEKLFF. In DNA, the CDR3 is TGTGCCAGCAGTTCGCCGGGACGGGAGATGTCCTGGACTAATGAAAAACTGTTTTTT. The full variable domain, its missing parts supplied by reference TRBV28 and TRBJ1-4, is DVKVTQSSRYLVKRTGEKVFLECVQDMDHENMFWYRQDPGLGLRLIYFSYDVKMKEKGDIPEGYSVSREKKERFSLILESASTNQTSMYLCASSSPGREMSWTNEKLFFGSGTQLSVL.